This record looks at one T cell receptor beta chain sequence and its context. Its target is unknown. The data are from a study of CXCR3-negative and CXCR3-positive naive CD8 T cells. Study-wide results and caveats: Naive cells used TRBV-TRBJ genes in much the same way whether CXCR3-negative or CXCR3-positive; memory cells did not. Sequencing showed both naive subsets with comparably high diversity, and memory CD8+ cells much lower. For the naive subsets, surface CD5 was similar, and TCR strength was inferred from TRB CDR3 properties.

The authors prepared UMI-labeled TRB cDNA libraries by 5' RACE. TCRdb re-called the 5' RACE reads, yielding one record per CDR3 amino acid sequence without DNA. The sample totals more than 45,000 distinct CDR3 sequences. The CDR3 length is 15 residues. Germline V gene data show CDR1 as MDHEN and CDR2 as SYDVKM. What was sequenced was memory CD8+ T cells from blood. This receptor was taken from a human donor in good health. Some clones in this sample may be carry-over from other donors' samples. The V and J genes are TRBV28 and TRBJ2-1; TCRdb's D call, TRBD2, is unchecked because there is no DNA. The CDR3 here is CASSVSGGARNEQFF.